This TCR beta chain was sequenced for a study of blood T cells in healthy people across ages. A second PCR of roughly 7 to 11 cycles used a sample-barcoded 5' primer and a J-beta primer mix. In TCRdb, the 5' RACE reads were re-called with MiXCR into one record per CDR3 protein. The sample carries approximately 400,000 distinct CDR3 sequences, roughly half recorded once. CDR3 length: 12 residues. Germline V gene lookup returns CDR1 SQVTM and CDR2 ANQGSEA. The V end lost 7 bases, the J end lost 10 bases, and 17 bases lay between the germline ends. This chain links TRBV29-1 with TRBJ2-1; D tentatively fits TRBD1 or TRBD2 (5 bases each). The sequence derives from a man aged 55 to 69 in good health. Sequencing input: blood. The CDR3 DNA sequence: TGCAGCGCGGCGGCAGGGAGAAAGGAGCAGTTCTTC. Translation gives CSAAAGRKEQFF.